Detailed here is one TCR beta chain. Its recognized antigen is unknown. Base quality data are lacking; no much larger clone is found one base away. This specimen belongs to a study of T cells in localized non-small cell lung cancer (TCRdb year 2020). About the investigation overall: The study examined T cell repertoires in 200 to 250 patients with early-stage NSCLC and compared tumors with uninvolved tumor-adjacent lungs. All 250 or so NSCLC patients in the cohort were treatment-naive and had localized lung tumors that were resected. Of the NSCLC patients, over 120 were male and about 97 were female, and the mean age was roughly 61 years. Results the study describes overall, beyond this receptor: The highest T cell clonality was observed in uninvolved tumor-adjacent lung, where clonality exceeded that of tumor, suggesting that antigenic responses were more focused in uninvolved tumor-adjacent lung. Of the top 100 tumor clones, a median of roughly 60 were detected in paired uninvolved adjacent lung; 28 were also among that lung's top 100. Higher blood T cell density associated with longer overall survival, while higher adjacent-lung clonality associated with shorter survival. Multi-region tumor sequencing was not performed, so intratumor heterogeneity could not be excluded. Since the design was exploratory, TCR variables were selected using unadjusted p-values with no false-discovery rate correction.

At the junction V is shortened by 5 bases and J by 2 bases, with 12 bases in between. From cysteine to phenylalanine, the CDR3 is 14 amino acids long. Kept here is only the CDR3 DNA, which spans 42 bases and is read in frame from base 1. According to the germline V gene, CDR1 reads SGDLS and CDR2 reads YYNGEE. TCR beta CDR3 regions were sequenced from DNA using the immunoSEQ Assay. Under the source paper's analysis protocol: T cell density was computed as TCR beta template counts normalized to usable DNA estimated by amplifying housekeeping genes. Using the preseqR package, richness was estimated by extrapolating to 120,000 templates for tissue samples and 400,000 templates for PBMC samples. Clonality was defined as one minus Pielou's evenness. To identify tissue-enriched TCRs, differential abundance testing was run on productive amino-acid clonotypes with a minimum total count of 5 and an alpha of 0.1. The Jaccard Index and the Morisita Overlap Index were used to measure how much the repertoires overlapped between compartments. GLIPH grouped TCR beta CDR3s together with public tetramer-defined viral CDR3s, and a viral motif had to include at least three viral sequences and also show V-gene enrichment. TCRdb took over this immuneACCESS table, retaining in-frame rearrangements with V and J assigned. Such tables are incomplete; in checked studies, under half of the missing clones stem from an unresolved V gene, and the remainder is unexplained. Clone size and V and J calls were adopted from that table, with D and trimming inferred from the DNA. The sample records roughly 1,000 clones, 20% to 25% of which are singletons. In total, the top ten clones hold roughly 32% of the sample.

Uninvolved adjacent lung was taken at least 2 cm from the tumor margin and confirmed free of atypia by two independent pathologists. At diagnosis, tumor, uninvolved tumor-adjacent lung and peripheral blood were collected and then preserved as a mix of FFPE and fresh-frozen material. The sample here was normal lung tissue next to the tumor, taken before any cancer treatment. Here the chain combines TRBV9 and TRBJ2-3; the D segment cannot be called with confidence. The receptor's source is a male donor at least 60 years old with stage III lung adenocarcinoma. The CDR3 region reads CASSWTFPTDTQYF. The nucleotides read TGTGCCAGCAGTTGGACCTTCCCCACAGATACGCAGTATTTT.